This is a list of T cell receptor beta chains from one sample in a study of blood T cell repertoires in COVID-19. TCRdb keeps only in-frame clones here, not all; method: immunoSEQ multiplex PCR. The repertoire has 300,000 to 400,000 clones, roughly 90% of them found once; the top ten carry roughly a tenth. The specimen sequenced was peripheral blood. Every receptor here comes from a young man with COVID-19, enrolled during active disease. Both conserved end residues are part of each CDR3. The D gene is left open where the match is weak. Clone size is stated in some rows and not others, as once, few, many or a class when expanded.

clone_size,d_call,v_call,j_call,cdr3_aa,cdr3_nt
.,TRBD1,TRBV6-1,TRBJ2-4,CASSESGQSELAKNIQYF,TGTGCCAGCAGTGAATCGGGACAGTCCGAACTAGCCAAAAACATTCAGTACTTC
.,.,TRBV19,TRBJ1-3,CASSIDRFSSGNTIYF,TGTGCCAGTAGTATAGACAGGTTCAGCTCTGGAAACACCATATATTTT
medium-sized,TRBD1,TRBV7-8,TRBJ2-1,CASSLPGQGDSYNEQFF,TGTGCCAGCAGCTTACCGGGACAGGGGGATTCCTACAATGAGCAGTTCTTC
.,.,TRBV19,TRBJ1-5,CASSGGDLQTRSNQPQHF,TGTGCCAGTAGTGGGGGGGACCTCCAAACCAGGAGCAATCAGCCCCAGCATTTT
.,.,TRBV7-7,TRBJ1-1,CASSLGAGTEAFF,TGTGCCAGCAGCTTAGGAGCGGGGACTGAAGCTTTCTTT
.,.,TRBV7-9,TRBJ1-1,CASSLGLGVLNTEAFF,TGTGCCAGCAGCTTAGGATTAGGGGTCCTGAACACTGAAGCTTTCTTT
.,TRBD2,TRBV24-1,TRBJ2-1,CATSDNSGVSSDEQFF,TGTGCCACCAGTGATAATAGCGGGGTGTCCTCAGATGAGCAGTTCTTC
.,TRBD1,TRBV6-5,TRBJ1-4,CASTTTGGSNEKLFF,TGTGCCAGCACTACAACAGGGGGATCTAATGAAAAACTGTTTTTT
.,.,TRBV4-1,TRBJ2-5,CASSHSGIAKETQYF,TGCGCCAGCAGCCATTCCGGGATCGCTAAAGAGACCCAGTACTTC
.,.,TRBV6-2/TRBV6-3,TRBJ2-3,CASSWGLLSTDTQYF,TGTGCCAGCAGTTGGGGACTCCTTAGCACAGATACGCAGTATTTT
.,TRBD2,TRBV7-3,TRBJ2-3,CASSPSGLTDTQYF,TGTGCCAGCAGCCCTAGCGGCCTCACAGATACGCAGTATTTT
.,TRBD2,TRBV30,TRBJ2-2,CAWGGLAGSPSTGELFF,TGTGCCTGGGGGGGACTAGCGGGGTCCCCCAGCACCGGGGAGCTGTTTTTT
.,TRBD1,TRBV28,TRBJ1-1,CASPGQGSTEAFF,TGTGCCAGCCCAGGACAGGGTAGCACTGAAGCTTTCTTT
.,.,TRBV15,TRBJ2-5,CATQRGGQETQYF,TGTGCCACCCAAAGAGGTGGCCAAGAGACCCAGTACTTC
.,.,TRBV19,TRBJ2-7,CASSIVAGTYEQYF,TGTGCCAGTAGTATCGTAGCAGGGACCTACGAGCAGTACTTC
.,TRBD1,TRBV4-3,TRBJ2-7,CASSPDRGENEQYF,TGCGCCAGCAGCCCGGACAGGGGGGAAAACGAGCAGTACTTC
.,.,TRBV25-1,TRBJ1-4,CASSEGDRANEKLFF,TGTGCCAGCAGTGAGGGCGACAGAGCTAATGAAAAACTGTTTTTT
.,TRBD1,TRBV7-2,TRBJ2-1,CASSKDRGNEQFF,TGTGCCAGCAGCAAGGACAGGGGAAATGAGCAGTTCTTC
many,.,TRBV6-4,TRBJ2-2,CASSVQGGGGELFF,TGTGCCAGCAGTGTTCAGGGAGGCGGCGGGGAGCTGTTTTTT
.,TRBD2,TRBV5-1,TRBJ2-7,CASSLGLAVLSYEQYF,TGCGCCAGCAGCTTGGGACTAGCGGTTCTCTCCTACGAGCAGTACTTC
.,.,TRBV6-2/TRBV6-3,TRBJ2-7,CASSYENRFEQYF,TGTGCCAGCAGTTACGAGAACCGCTTCGAGCAGTACTTC
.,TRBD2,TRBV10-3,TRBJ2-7,CAISPGLADYEQYF,TGTGCCATCAGTCCTGGACTAGCTGACTACGAGCAGTACTTC
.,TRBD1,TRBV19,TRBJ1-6,CASSMATGWFDSPLHF,TGTGCCAGTAGTATGGCGACAGGGTGGTTTGATTCACCCCTCCACTTT
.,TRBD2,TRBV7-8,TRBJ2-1,CASSITSGDGGYEQFF,TGTGCCAGCAGCATAACTAGCGGGGACGGGGGTTATGAGCAGTTCTTC
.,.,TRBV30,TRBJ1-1,CAWSWRVNTEAFF,TGTGCCTGGAGTTGGAGGGTGAACACTGAAGCTTTCTTT
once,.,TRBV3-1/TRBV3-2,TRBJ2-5,CASSPPSGGRETQYF,TGTGCCAGCAGCCCACCATCCGGGGGGCGAGAGACCCAGTACTTC
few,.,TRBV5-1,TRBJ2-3,CASSEGTPRDTQYF,TGCGCCAGCAGCGAGGGGACTCCGCGAGATACGCAGTATTTT
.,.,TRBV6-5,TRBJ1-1,CASSRTDLNTEAFF,TGTGCCAGCAGTCGGACAGATTTGAACACTGAAGCTTTCTTT
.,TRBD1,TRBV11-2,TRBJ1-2,CASSLRPGGGYGYTF,TGTGCCAGCAGCTTAAGGCCAGGGGGTGGCTATGGCTACACCTTC
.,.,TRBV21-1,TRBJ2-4,CASTSLGWALGNKNIQYF,.
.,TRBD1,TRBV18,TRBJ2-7,CASSFENRDRGHEQYF,TGTGCCAGCTCTTTCGAAAACCGGGACAGGGGCCACGAGCAGTACTTC
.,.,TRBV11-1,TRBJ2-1,CASSLALSPTYNEQFF,TGTGCCAGCAGCTTAGCTCTGAGCCCCACCTACAATGAGCAGTTCTTC
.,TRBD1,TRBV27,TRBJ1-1,CASSPRGHEAFF,TGTGCCAGCAGCCCCAGGGGGCATGAAGCTTTCTTT
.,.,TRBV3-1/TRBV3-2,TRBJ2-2,CASSHLEFGELFF,TGTGCCAGCAGCCATCTGGAGTTCGGGGAGCTGTTTTTT
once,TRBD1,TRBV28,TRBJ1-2,CASSSPHRGRYGYTF,TGTGCCAGCAGTTCACCGCACAGGGGCCGGTATGGCTACACCTTC